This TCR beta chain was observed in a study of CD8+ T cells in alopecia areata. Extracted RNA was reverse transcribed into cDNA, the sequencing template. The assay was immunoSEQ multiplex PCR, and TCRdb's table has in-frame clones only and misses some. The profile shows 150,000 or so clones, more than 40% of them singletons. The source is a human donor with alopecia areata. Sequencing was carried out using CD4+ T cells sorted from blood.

The CDR3: CATSRVGYSNQPQHF. The DNA of the CDR3 is TGTGCCACCAGCAGAGTTGGTTATAGCAATCAGCCCCAGCATTTT. V gene TRBV15 combines with J gene TRBJ1-5, with unresolved D. Trimming pared 1 base from V and 0 bases from J, leaving 7 bases between. This CDR3 region has 15 residues. Germline V lookup: CDR1 LNHNV, CDR2 YYDKDF (reference sequence).